This TCR beta chain was sequenced for a study of blood T cell repertoires in COVID-19. Study-wide background: The analysed material was cDNA or gDNA that came from T cells, B-cell-depleted T cells, or PBMCs.

This clone was counted once. V was shortened by 8 bases and J by 0 bases, with 6 bases between the two germline ends. The CDR3 length is 13 residues. Germline V gives CDR1 KGHDR, CDR2 SFDVKD. Original data processing: Reference gene primer amplification gave estimated nucleated cell counts. Assay: immunoSEQ multiplex PCR; the TCRdb copy retains only in-frame clones and omits some. From that table come the V and J calls and clone size; the DNA was used to work out D and trimming. The sample holds hundreds of thousands of clones, approximately 92% seen once. The specimen was peripheral blood. The chain joins TRBV24-1 to TRBJ2-2; no clear D. The source is a man younger than 35 with COVID-19, enrolled during active disease. CDR3 in DNA: TGTGCCACCACACATCCGAACACCGGGGAGCTGTTTTTT. Its translation: CATTHPNTGELFF.